This T cell receptor (beta chain) is drawn from a study of CD4+ T cells in melanoma. Assay used: immunoSEQ multiplex PCR; TCRdb lists only in-frame clones, some missing. Of about 11,000 clones in the sample, roughly 69% were seen once. As concerns this clone: Its antigen is currently unknown.

V lost 5 bases and J 7 bases, leaving 11 bases between the germline ends. The CDR3 is 12 residues long. Germline CDR1 SGHTA, CDR2 FQGNSA. Notes on the study in general: Reportedly, melanoma neoantigen-specific CD4+ T cells showed varied differentiation states. CD8+ T cell, macrophage and B cell function reportedly correlated with neoantigen-specific CD4+ T cells.

Sequenced sample: cells from a culture (not recorded whether cultured in vitro). The clonotype originates from a human donor with melanoma. The rearrangement links TRBV7-2 to TRBJ2-5; possible D gene TRBD2, 7 bases. The CDR3 loop reads CASSPRGGTQYF. The DNA of the CDR3 is TGTGCCAGCAGCCCGAGGGGGGGGACCCAGTACTTC.